The clone carrying this T cell receptor (beta chain) appeared once. The repertoire was sequenced with immunoSEQ multiplex PCR; TCRdb's copy has only in-frame clones and lacks some. The table records almost 95,000 clones, 90% of them present only once. The data were taken from a study of control samples from healthy donors and cancer patients. The V end was cut by 4 bases, the J end by 5 bases, with 17 bases between. Looked up from germline, CDR1 is SGHTA and CDR2 is FQGNSA. The CDR3 is made up of 16 amino acids. This chain uses TRBV7-2 with TRBJ2-2; D might be TRBD2 (5 bases). The receptor's source is a woman aged 18-29 years in good health. Sequenced material: blood. The CDR3 loop is CASSSYVGVGTGELFF. In nucleotides, the CDR3 is TGTGCCAGCAGCTCCTACGTCGGGGTGGGAACCGGGGAGCTGTTTTTT.